The entry below describes one T cell receptor beta chain. Its target is unknown. The record originates from a study of T cell repertoires in cytomegalovirus infection. Study background: Indications of both CMV infection and matching HLA type were provided by public TCR beta signatures.

TCRdb fed the reads into MiXCR, producing one record per CDR3 protein. Of a few hundred thousand distinct CDR3 sequences listed, 35% to 50% are singletons. Trimming stripped 6 bases from V and 9 bases from J, with 12 bases between. The germline CDR1 and CDR2 sequences are DFQATT and SNEGSKA (reference sequence). This CDR3 is 11 amino acids long. Study outcomes and limitations: It was HLA-C-restricted CMV-specific TCR beta clonotypes that dominated the response ex vivo.

This TCR came from a human donor in good health (CMV status not recorded). Some clones in this sample may be carry-over from other donors' samples. Specimen: cultured PBMCs, collected from culture after CMV antigen stimulation. The rearrangement uses TRBV20-1 and TRBJ2-1; D perhaps matches TRBD1 (5 bases). CDR3 in amino acids: CSARSQGEQFF. The CDR3 coding sequence is TGCAGTGCGCGGTCCCAGGGTGAGCAGTTCTTC.